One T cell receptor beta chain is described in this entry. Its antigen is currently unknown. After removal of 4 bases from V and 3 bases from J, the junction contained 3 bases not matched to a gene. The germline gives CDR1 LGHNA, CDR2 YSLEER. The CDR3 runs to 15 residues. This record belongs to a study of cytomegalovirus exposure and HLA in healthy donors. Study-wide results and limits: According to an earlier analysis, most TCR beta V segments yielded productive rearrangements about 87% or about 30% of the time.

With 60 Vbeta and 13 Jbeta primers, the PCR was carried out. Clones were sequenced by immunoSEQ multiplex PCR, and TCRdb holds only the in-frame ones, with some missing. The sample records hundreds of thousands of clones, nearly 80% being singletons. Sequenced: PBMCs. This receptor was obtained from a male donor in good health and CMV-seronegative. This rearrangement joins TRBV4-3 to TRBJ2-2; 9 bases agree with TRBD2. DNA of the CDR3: TGCGCCAGCAGCCCGGGACTAGCAGACACCGGGGAGCTGTTTTTT. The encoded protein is CASSPGLADTGELFF.